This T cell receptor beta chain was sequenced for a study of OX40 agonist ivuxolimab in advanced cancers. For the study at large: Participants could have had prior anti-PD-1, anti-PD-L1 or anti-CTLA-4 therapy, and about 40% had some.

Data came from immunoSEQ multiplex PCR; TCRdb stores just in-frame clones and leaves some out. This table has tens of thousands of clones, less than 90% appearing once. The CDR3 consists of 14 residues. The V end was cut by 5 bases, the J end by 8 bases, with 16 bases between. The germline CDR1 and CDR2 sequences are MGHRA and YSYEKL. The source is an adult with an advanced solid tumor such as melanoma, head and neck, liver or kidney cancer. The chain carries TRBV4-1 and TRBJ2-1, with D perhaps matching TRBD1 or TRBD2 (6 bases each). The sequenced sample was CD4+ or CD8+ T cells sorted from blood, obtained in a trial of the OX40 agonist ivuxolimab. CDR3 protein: CASSAGHLRDEQFF. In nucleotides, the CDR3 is TGCGCCAGCAGCGCGGGACACCTACGGGATGAGCAGTTCTTC.